Presented here are 27 T cell receptor beta chains from one specimen sequenced in a study of control samples from healthy donors and cancer patients. Using immunoSEQ multiplex PCR, the repertoire was profiled, and TCRdb retains in-frame clones only, with some absent. The data contain tens of thousands of clones, around 89% of them singletons. The specimen was blood. These receptor sequences come from a woman aged 65 to 85 in good health.

This chain links TRBV3-1 (or the pseudogene TRBV3-2) with TRBJ1-1; maybe TRBD1 (5 bases). Germline-derived CDR1 and CDR2 are LGHDT and YNNKEL (reference sequence). V was cut by 5 bases and J by 5 bases, with 15 bases left in between. The CDR3 contains 14 residues. The CDR3 is CASSIRGGNTEAFF. CDR3 DNA: TGTGCCAGCAGCATCCGTGGGGGGAATACTGAAGCTTTCTTT.

The rearrangement links TRBV2 to TRBJ2-7; D remains ambiguous. Germline V gives CDR1 SNHLY, CDR2 FYNNEI. The CDR3 loop spans 14 amino acids. V lost 5 bases to trimming and J lost 2 bases, with 13 bases between them. The CDR3 loop reads CASSPQTVAYEQYF. The CDR3 DNA is TGTGCCAGCAGTCCCCAGACGGTGGCCTACGAGCAGTACTTC.

The rearrangement joins TRBV30 to TRBJ2-3, with 9 bases aligning to TRBD1. V was pared by 4 bases and J by 8 bases, with 13 bases of the junction left unmatched. CDR1 GTSNPN and CDR2 SVGIG come from the germline V gene (reference sequence). The CDR3 has 15 amino acids. The CDR3 sequence: CAWILGGQGRGTQYF. Written as DNA, the CDR3 is TGTGCCTGGATCCTGGGGGGACAGGGACGCGGTACGCAGTATTTT.

The CDR3 DNA reads as TGTGCCAGCAGTTTAAGGGGGCCTTCATCCCGGACGCAGTATTTT. It is translated as CASSLRGPSSRTQYF. The V gene is TRBV27, the J gene TRBJ2-3, with 7 bases that match TRBD1. Germline V lookup: CDR1 MNHEY, CDR2 SMNVEV (reference sequence). V lost 2 bases, J lost 9 bases, and 11 bases stayed unmatched. The CDR3 runs to 15 residues.

J is TRBJ1-2 and V is TRBV12-3 or TRBV12-4; weak D call: TRBD1 (5 bases). The CDR3 has 13 amino acids. V lost 7 bases and J lost 7, with 16 bases in between. CDR3 DNA: TGTGCCAGCACCACAGCGGGGAGGGGTGGCTACACCTTC. Protein sequence: CASTTAGRGGYTF.

The V call is TRBV5-1, the J call TRBJ1-5; D not resolved. The germline CDR1 and CDR2 sequences are SGHRS and YFSETQ. CDR3 length: 13 residues. V shed 2 bases and J shed 6 bases, with 9 bases lying between them. The CDR3 bases are TGCGCCAGCAGCTTATTCCCGGGTCAGCCCCAGCATTTT. It is translated as CASSLFPGQPQHF.

Ten or more counts support this clone. V is TRBV4-1 and J is TRBJ1-2, with a tentative D call TRBD1 (5 bases). CDR3 length: 19 residues. CDR1 and CDR2 from the germline V gene are MGHRA and YSYEKL. V dropped 0 bases and J dropped 8 bases, with 28 bases sitting between them. DNA of the CDR3: TGCGCCAGCAGCCAAGAAGTTAATCGGGGCCCCCACCACTTGGGGGGCTACACCTTC. Its protein product is CASSQEVNRGPHHLGGYTF.

This clone was detected only a few times. The V call is TRBV6-1, the J call TRBJ2-7; no firm D call. The CDR3 consists of 14 residues. Germline V lookup: CDR1 MNHNS, CDR2 SASEGT. V was cut by 3 bases and J by 2 bases, with 11 bases left in between. The CDR3 is CASSEFAVPYEQYF. CDR3 coding DNA: TGTGCCAGCAGTGAGTTTGCCGTGCCCTACGAGCAGTACTTC.

The chain has TRBV7-2 and TRBJ1-1, with D unresolved. Per germline, CDR1 SGHTA and CDR2 FQGNSA. There are 14 residues in the CDR3. V lost 1 base and J lost 5, with 11 bases in between. CDR3 nucleotides: TGTGCCAGCAGCTTAGTGTCTGGGCTTACTGAAGCTTTCTTT. This codes for CASSLVSGLTEAFF.

The chain carries TRBV4-1 and TRBJ2-3; 12 bases line up with TRBD2. Germline values: CDR1 MGHRA, CDR2 YSYEKL. The length of the CDR3 is 20 residues. V lost 0 bases and J lost 0; bases outside the gene matches: 10. The CDR3 nucleotides read TGCGCCAGCAGCCAAGATTTTTCTAGCGGGGGGGCCTCGAGCACAGATACGCAGTATTTT. Translating gives CASSQDFSSGGASSTDTQYF.

This chain uses TRBV15 with TRBJ1-1; unclear D gene. Germline V gives CDR1 LNHNV, CDR2 YYDKDF (reference sequence). V was shortened by 6 bases and J by 3 bases, with 14 bases between the two germline ends. The CDR3 is 14 residues long. Here the CDR3 DNA reads TGTGCCACCAGTGGATTTACACGACACACTGAAGCTTTCTTT. As protein: CATSGFTRHTEAFF.

The V call is TRBV4-1, the J call TRBJ1-6; TRBD1 matches 10 bases. This CDR3 is 15 amino acids long. V lost 4 bases and J lost 8; bases outside the gene matches: 5. The germline CDR1 and CDR2 sequences are MGHRA and YSYEKL. CDR3 sequence (DNA): TGCGCCAGCAGCCCCGCGGGACAGGGGTATTCACCCCTCCACTTT. It codes for CASSPAGQGYSPLHF.

The rearrangement links TRBV4-1 to TRBJ2-7; the D is unclear. This CDR3 is 14 amino acids long. From germline, CDR1 is MGHRA and CDR2 YSYEKL. Deletions cut 0 bases from V and 2 bases from J, with 8 bases between. The chain's CDR3 is CASSQEPAPYEQYF. The CDR3, as DNA: TGCGCCAGCAGCCAAGAACCAGCTCCCTACGAGCAGTACTTC.

V is TRBV3-1 (or the pseudogene TRBV3-2) and J is TRBJ2-5; no reliable D call. The CDR3 length is 14 residues. Germline CDR1 is LGHDT and CDR2 is YNNKEL (reference sequence). V was clipped by 2 bases and J by 10 bases, with 17 bases between them. In nucleotides, the CDR3 is TGTGCCAGCAGCCAAACGGTCGTTTCCAAGCACCAGTACTTC. Amino acid sequence: CASSQTVVSKHQYF.

The gene calls are TRBV2 and TRBJ1-5; tentatively, D is TRBD1 (6 bases). The CDR3 sequence is 13 residues long. V was trimmed by 7 bases and J by 1 base, leaving 8 bases between them. Germline lookup yields CDR1 SNHLY and CDR2 FYNNEI. CDR3 sequence (DNA): TGTGCCAGCACAGGGGTCAGCAATCAGCCCCAGCATTTT. Translating it yields CASTGVSNQPQHF.

The CDR3 DNA reads TGTGCCAGCAGTTCCCCCCGGGGGCTAGCCAAAAACATTCAGTACTTC. This gives the protein CASSSPRGLAKNIQYF. The chain carries TRBV6-2 or TRBV6-3 and TRBJ2-4, with D tentatively TRBD1 or TRBD2 (6 bases each). The V gene lost 4 bases and the J gene lost 0 bases, with 13 bases spanning the gap. Germline CDR1 reads MNHEY; CDR2 reads SVGEGT. The CDR3 runs to 16 residues.

A few counts support this clone. This sequence joins TRBV9 and TRBJ1-3, with D hard to call. Trimming left V 2 bases short and J 0 bases short, with 15 bases between. The CDR3 has 17 residues. CDR1 is SGDLS, CDR2 YYNGEE, per germline. CDR3 protein: CASSVYTVETSGNTIYF. CDR3 nucleotide sequence: TGTGCCAGCAGCGTGTACACGGTGGAAACCTCTGGAAACACCATATATTTT.

This chain's CDR3 is CASSSQPTGRGYTF. The CDR3 region has the DNA TGTGCCAGCAGCTCCCAGCCGACAGGGAGAGGCTACACCTTC. The chain has TRBV7-2 and TRBJ1-2; 7 bases agree with TRBD1. J gave up 8 bases and V 4 bases, and 10 bases lay outside the gene matches. The germline gives CDR1 SGHTA, CDR2 FQGNSA. This CDR3 has 14 amino acids.

V usage is TRBV4-1 and J usage is TRBJ2-6; D is perhaps TRBD1 (6 bases). This CDR3 is 15 amino acids long. Germline values: CDR1 MGHRA, CDR2 YSYEKL. V lost 3 bases to trimming and J lost 3 bases, with 9 bases between them. This CDR3 reads CASSQGAYGANVLTF. In DNA, the CDR3 is TGCGCCAGCAGCCAGGGGGCGTATGGGGCCAACGTCCTGACTTTC.

The V and J genes are TRBV3-1 (or the pseudogene TRBV3-2) and TRBJ1-6, with D possibly being TRBD1 (6 bases). Trimming took off 0 bases at V and 5 bases at J, with 20 bases between the two ends. The CDR3 has 19 amino acids. Looked up from germline, CDR1 is LGHDT and CDR2 is YNNKEL (reference sequence). The CDR3 reads CASSQDFTGKITDNSPLHF. The DNA for the CDR3 is TGTGCCAGCAGCCAAGATTTTACAGGGAAAATTACCGATAATTCACCCCTCCACTTT.

The chain combines TRBV29-1 with TRBJ1-1, with a weak D call TRBD1 (6 bases). This CDR3 contains 13 residues. Looked up from germline, CDR1 is SQVTM and CDR2 is ANQGSEA. The V end lost 4 bases, the J end lost 5 bases, and 14 bases lay between the germline ends. Written as DNA, the CDR3 is TGCAGCGTTGGAGGGGGGAGGGAAACTGAAGCTTTCTTT. Protein: CSVGGGRETEAFF.

The chain is built from TRBV5-1 and TRBJ2-1; 7 bases fit TRBD2. CDR3 length: 12 residues. Trimming removed 5 bases from V and 10 bases from J; junction bases left unmatched: 6. Germline lookup yields CDR1 SGHRS and CDR2 YFSETQ. CDR3 nucleotide sequence: TGCGCCAGCAGAAGGGAGGGAGAAGAGCAGTTCTTC. This encodes CASRREGEEQFF.

The CDR3 bases are TGTGCCAGCAGTACCCGGACAGATCAGCCCCAGCATTTT. It codes for CASSTRTDQPQHF. V usage is TRBV6-6 and J usage is TRBJ1-5; tentative D call: TRBD1 (6 bases). CDR3 size: 13 residues. Germline CDR1 MNHNY, CDR2 SVGAGI (reference sequence). The V end was cut by 5 bases, the J end by 5 bases, with 10 bases between.

The V call is TRBV5-4, the J call TRBJ1-5; 8 bases align to TRBD1. The CDR3 extends over 14 amino acids. V lost 4 bases to trimming and J lost 7 bases; unmatched junction nucleotides: 7. Germline loops: CDR1 SGHNT, CDR2 YYREEE (reference sequence). The CDR3 loop is CASSADRGLQPQHF. CDR3 sequence (DNA): TGTGCCAGCAGCGCAGACAGGGGTCTCCAGCCCCAGCATTTT.

The chain is built from TRBV4-3 and TRBJ2-3; TRBD2 agrees at 7 bases. Germline-derived CDR1 and CDR2 are LGHNA and YSLEER. The CDR3 covers 16 residues. V lost 1 base and J lost 4; bases outside the gene matches: 8. CDR3 residues: CASSQGLARGADTQYF. The CDR3 region has the DNA TGCGCCAGCAGCCAAGGACTAGCCCGAGGAGCAGATACGCAGTATTTT.

This chain joins TRBV6-2 or TRBV6-3 and TRBJ2-7; D gene uncertain. The CDR3 loop spans 15 amino acids. Germline CDR1 reads MNHEY; CDR2 reads SVGEGT. V lost 0 bases to trimming and J lost 5 bases, with 14 bases between them. The CDR3 loop is CASSYSRFTGDEQYF. In DNA form, the CDR3 reads TGTGCCAGCAGTTACTCCAGGTTTACTGGGGACGAGCAGTACTTC.

Here the CDR3 reads CASSQVSAGNYGYTF. DNA of the CDR3: TGTGCCAGCAGCCAAGTCTCCGCAGGGAACTATGGCTACACCTTC. The V gene is TRBV4-2, the J gene TRBJ1-2, with D perhaps matching TRBD1 (5 bases). The CDR3 consists of 15 residues. V was shortened by 1 base and J by 2 bases, with 11 bases between the two germline ends. The germline gives CDR1 LGHNA, CDR2 YNFKEQ.